The 9 T cell receptor beta chains below come from one sample, sequenced in a study of response to subunit inactivated influenza vaccine. TCRdb used MiXCR to reprocess the RT-PCR reads, holding one entry per CDR3 protein. The data contain about 500,000 distinct CDR3 sequences, approximately 15% of them singletons. The sequenced sample was CD4+ T cells sorted from PBMCs, obtained about 24 months after vaccination. The receptors here all came from a man between 50 and 75 years old who received an inactivated influenza vaccine.

V usage is TRBV10-3 and J usage is TRBJ2-3, with D possibly TRBD2 on 5 matching bases. Trimming shortened V by 4 bases and J by 6 bases, and 11 bases separated the two germline ends. Germline V gene sequence: CDR1 ENHRY, CDR2 SYGVKD. The CDR3 has 13 amino acids. In nucleotides, the CDR3 is TGTGCCATCAGTGGTCAGACTAAGGATACGCAGTATTTT. Amino acids: CAISGQTKDTQYF.

This clonotype was recorded a few times. The chain uses TRBV20-1 and TRBJ2-7, with D tentatively TRBD1 (5 bases). V was shortened by 6 bases and J by 3 bases, with 18 bases between the two germline ends. The CDR3 totals 14 residues. From germline, CDR1 is DFQATT and CDR2 SNEGSKA (reference sequence). As DNA, the CDR3 is TGCAGTGCCCTCCAGGTACAGGAGATCTACGAGCAGTACTTC. It translates to CSALQVQEIYEQYF.

V is TRBV3-1 and J is TRBJ2-1, with D possibly matching TRBD2 (5 bases). This CDR3 spans 15 amino acids. Germline CDR1 is LGHDT and CDR2 is YNNKEL (reference sequence). Trimming took 4 bases from V and 4 from J, leaving 14 bases between them. The CDR3 DNA reads TGTGCCAGCAGCCCCCAGGACGGGGAATACAATGAGCAGTTCTTC. Its translation: CASSPQDGEYNEQFF.

This sequence joins TRBV20-1 and TRBJ1-1; D is unresolved. The CDR3 consists of 15 residues. Germline lookup yields CDR1 DFQATT and CDR2 SNEGSKA (reference sequence). V was shortened by 2 bases and J by 0 bases, with 13 bases between the two germline ends. CDR3 nucleotides: TGCAGTGCTAGAAACGACGGCAACATGAACACTGAAGCTTTCTTT. It translates to CSARNDGNMNTEAFF.

This clonotype has only a few counts. The chain links TRBV15 to TRBJ2-1; 12 nucleotides align to TRBD2. CDR3 length equals 13 residues. The V gene's germline CDR1 is LNHNV and CDR2 YYDKDF (reference sequence). V trimming: 8 bases; J trimming: 9 bases; junction bases outside the gene matches: 5. CDR3 DNA sequence: TGTGCCACCGGTTTGGGACTAGCGGGTGAGCAGTTCTTC. Its translation is CATGLGLAGEQFF.

This clonotype has more than one count but fewer than ten. The V gene is TRBV7-2, the J gene TRBJ2-7, with no clear D. Germline V gene sequence: CDR1 SGHTA, CDR2 FQGNSA. Between the trimmed V and J ends, which lost 0 bases and 1 base, there was a span of 10 bases. The CDR3 covers 15 residues. The CDR3, as DNA: TGTGCCAGCAGCTTAGCCACAGCAATATCCTACGAGCAGTACTTC. This gives the protein CASSLATAISYEQYF.

This clonotype was observed a handful of times. This chain connects TRBV6-2 or TRBV6-3 to TRBJ2-7; D might be TRBD2 (6 bases). Germline values: CDR1 MNHEY, CDR2 SVGEGT. This CDR3 region has 14 residues. V lost 3 bases and J 6 bases, leaving 15 bases between the germline ends. In nucleotides, the CDR3 is TGTGCCAGCAGTTATCCCGGGACTTACGGCGAGCAGTACTTC. This codes for CASSYPGTYGEQYF.

The chain has TRBV9 and TRBJ1-4; D uncertain. Germline V lookup: CDR1 SGDLS, CDR2 YYNGEE. CDR3 length equals 15 residues. The ends were cut back, 0 bases at V and 8 bases at J, with 14 bases in the middle. The CDR3 bases are TGTGCCAGCAGCGTAGAGGCCGGTTTAAACGAAAAACTGTTTTTT. Translating it yields CASSVEAGLNEKLFF.

The rearrangement uses TRBV30 and TRBJ2-1; tentative D call: TRBD2 (6 bases). V lost 5 bases and J 8 bases, leaving 16 bases between the germline ends. The length of the CDR3 is 13 residues. The germline CDR1 and CDR2 sequences are GTSNPN and SVGIG (reference sequence). The CDR3 DNA follows: TGTGCCTGGGGGAAGGAGGGACCCGATGAGCAGTTCTTC. It is translated as CAWGKEGPDEQFF. The full variable domain, its missing parts supplied by reference TRBV30 and TRBJ2-1, is SQTIHQWPATLVQPVGSPLSLECTVEGTSNPNLYWYRQAAGRGLQLLFYSVGIGQISSEVPQNLSASRPQDRQFILSSKKLLLSDSGFYLCAWGKEGPDEQFFGPGTRLTVL.